Presented here are 2 T cell receptor beta chains from one specimen sequenced in a study of regulatory T cells in long-lasting Graves disease. Construction of TCR beta libraries relied on iRepertoire HTBI primers and on Arm-PCR targeting CDR3 regions. TCRdb independently ran MiXCR on the multiplex PCR reads; one entry per CDR3 protein. The sample includes some 350,000 distinct CDR3 sequences, under 20% of them seen just once. The time point is: newly diagnosed GD, antithyroid drugs for less than 3 months. Making the TCR library involved RNA that had been extracted from PBMCs. These data were likewise used in another study, on T cells in Graves' hyperthyroidism and ophthalmopathy.

The material was peripheral blood mononuclear cells (PBMCs), obtained at new diagnosis, from a patient treated with antithyroid drugs. Receptors originate from a woman between 18 and 29 years old with Graves disease.

This clonotype was recorded many times. The V gene is TRBV30, the J gene TRBJ2-1; the match to TRBD2 covers 15 bases. V lost 3 bases and J lost 7; bases outside the gene matches: 7. From germline, CDR1 is GTSNPN and CDR2 SVGIG (reference sequence). The CDR3 contains 16 residues. CDR3 protein: CAWSHGLAGGGNEQFF. CDR3 sequence (DNA): TGTGCCTGGAGCCATGGACTAGCGGGAGGGGGTAATGAGCAGTTCTTC.

This clonotype was seen many times. The V and J genes are TRBV5-1 and TRBJ1-6; no clear D. Trimming cost V 2 bases and J 7 bases, with 10 bases left between them. The CDR3 totals 14 residues. Germline-derived CDR1 and CDR2 are SGHRS and YFSETQ. The CDR3 DNA is TGCGCCAGCAGCTTTATCCTTGGAAATTCACCCCTCCACTTT. It specifies CASSFILGNSPLHF.